What follows is one TCR beta chain and its context. Its matching antigen is unknown. TCRdb itself ran the 5' RACE reads through MiXCR, one entry per CDR3 protein. The data show a few hundred thousand distinct CDR3 sequences, with around 10% seen just once and around 8.4% held by the top ten. These data originate in a study of CD8 T cells in ankylosing spondylitis. Study outcomes and limitations: Researchers reportedly found disease-linked clones significantly enriched in matched ankylosing spondylitis synovial fluid.

Trimming took 4 bases from V and 0 from J; bases not matched to a gene: 6. CDR1 and CDR2 (germline): DFQATT, SNEGSKA (reference sequence). The CDR3 covers 15 residues. This receptor was identified in a female donor with ankylosing spondylitis or in good health (not recorded which). The sample consisted of blood, either unsorted or a sorted T cell fraction (not recorded which). The chain uses TRBV20-1 and TRBJ1-3; 7 bases are a match to TRBD1. The CDR3 bases are TGCAGTGCTACACAGGGGATCGGCTCTGGAAACACCATATATTTT. Its translation: CSATQGIGSGNTIYF.